These T cell receptor beta chains were read from a single sample in a study of blood T cell repertoires in COVID-19. Clones were read by immunoSEQ multiplex PCR, and TCRdb kept only the in-frame ones, dropping some. The sample gives around 340,000 clones, around nine tenths of which show up once; around 7.4% is in the top ten. The specimen sequenced was peripheral blood. Receptors originate from a woman aged 55-69 years with COVID-19, enrolled during active disease. Each CDR3 is given with its conserved first and last residue. Fields, in order: J gene, D gene, V gene, clone size, CDR3 protein, CDR3 DNA. The D gene is left open where the match is weak. Expanded clones get a size class; other rows say once, few or many, or leave the size out.

J gene: TRBJ2-3
D gene: NA
V gene: TRBV5-1
clone size: NA
CDR3 protein: CASSLDGGVADTQYF
CDR3 DNA: TGCGCCAGCAGCTTGGATGGCGGGGTGGCAGATACGCAGTATTTT

J gene: TRBJ1-1
D gene: TRBD1
V gene: TRBV5-8
clone size: NA
CDR3 protein: CASSWGQLKAFF
CDR3 DNA: TGTGCCAGCAGCTGGGGACAGCTGAAAGCTTTCTTT

J gene: TRBJ1-2
D gene: NA
V gene: TRBV19
clone size: NA
CDR3 protein: CASSPTLGGIYGYTF
CDR3 DNA: TGTGCCAGTAGCCCTACCCTAGGGGGAATCTATGGCTACACCTTC

J gene: TRBJ1-1
D gene: NA
V gene: TRBV7-9
clone size: NA
CDR3 protein: CASSLVTGRAEAFF
CDR3 DNA: TGTGCCAGCAGCTTAGTTACTGGGCGCGCTGAAGCTTTCTTT

J gene: TRBJ1-5
D gene: TRBD1
V gene: TRBV6-1
clone size: NA
CDR3 protein: CASSVFPGTVNQPQHF
CDR3 DNA: TGTGCCAGCAGTGTTTTTCCTGGGACAGTGAATCAGCCCCAGCATTTT

J gene: TRBJ1-4
D gene: NA
V gene: TRBV4-2
clone size: NA
CDR3 protein: CASSQDARQAATNEKLFF
CDR3 DNA: TGTGCCAGCAGCCAAGATGCAAGACAAGCTGCAACTAATGAAAAACTGTTTTTT

J gene: TRBJ1-4
D gene: NA
V gene: TRBV6-1
clone size: NA
CDR3 protein: CASSETRVPIKKLFF
CDR3 DNA: TGTGCCAGCAGTGAAACCAGGGTCCCAATTAAAAAACTGTTTTTT

J gene: TRBJ2-3
D gene: TRBD2
V gene: TRBV11-2
clone size: NA
CDR3 protein: CASRRGGQTDTQYF
CDR3 DNA: TGTGCCAGCAGGCGGGGGGGCCAGACAGATACGCAGTATTTT

J gene: TRBJ2-7
D gene: TRBD1
V gene: TRBV9
clone size: NA
CDR3 protein: CASSPGQGSSYEQYF
CDR3 DNA: TGTGCCAGCAGCCCCGGACAGGGTTCCTCCTACGAGCAGTACTTC

J gene: TRBJ1-5
D gene: NA
V gene: TRBV10-3
clone size: NA
CDR3 protein: CAISESASQGDQPQHF
CDR3 DNA: TGTGCCATCAGTGAGTCAGCCTCCCAGGGCGATCAGCCCCAGCATTTT

J gene: TRBJ1-4
D gene: TRBD1
V gene: TRBV5-1
clone size: NA
CDR3 protein: CASSLATGGMNEKLFF
CDR3 DNA: TGCGCCAGCAGCTTGGCCACAGGGGGAATGAATGAAAAACTGTTTTTT

J gene: TRBJ1-3
D gene: NA
V gene: TRBV4-2
clone size: NA
CDR3 protein: CASSPGHSGNTIYF
CDR3 DNA: TGTGCCAGCAGCCCAGGTCACTCTGGAAACACCATATATTTT

J gene: TRBJ1-1
D gene: NA
V gene: TRBV27
clone size: few
CDR3 protein: CASSLLRNTEAFF
CDR3 DNA: TGTGCCAGCAGTTTGTTGAGGAACACTGAAGCTTTCTTT

J gene: TRBJ2-5
D gene: NA
V gene: TRBV5-1
clone size: many
CDR3 protein: CASKAGTGETQYF
CDR3 DNA: TGCGCCAGCAAGGCGGGGACGGGAGAGACCCAGTACTTC

J gene: TRBJ2-7
D gene: NA
V gene: TRBV7-9
clone size: NA
CDR3 protein: CASSTTVYEQYF
CDR3 DNA: TGTGCCAGCAGCACCACAGTCTACGAGCAGTACTTC

J gene: TRBJ1-2
D gene: TRBD1
V gene: TRBV28
clone size: NA
CDR3 protein: CASRGLQGAFGYTF
CDR3 DNA: TGTGCCAGCAGGGGGTTACAGGGGGCTTTTGGCTACACCTTC

J gene: TRBJ1-2
D gene: NA
V gene: TRBV4-1
clone size: NA
CDR3 protein: CASSQELFGGHGYTF
CDR3 DNA: TGCGCCAGCAGCCAAGAGCTATTCGGGGGGCATGGCTACACCTTC

J gene: TRBJ2-5
D gene: TRBD2
V gene: TRBV5-4
clone size: NA
CDR3 protein: CASSLGGGSETQYF
CDR3 DNA: TGTGCCAGCAGCTTGGGCGGGGGATCAGAGACCCAGTACTTC

J gene: TRBJ2-2
D gene: NA
V gene: TRBV12-5
clone size: NA
CDR3 protein: CASGLGGGRELFF
CDR3 DNA: TGTGCTAGTGGCTTGGGGGGAGGCCGGGAGCTGTTTTTT

J gene: TRBJ1-1
D gene: NA
V gene: TRBV3-1/TRBV3-2
clone size: NA
CDR3 protein: CASSQEGKGWTAEAFF
CDR3 DNA: TGTGCCAGCAGCCAAGAAGGTAAGGGGTGGACCGCTGAAGCTTTCTTT

J gene: TRBJ1-2
D gene: NA
V gene: TRBV4-1
clone size: few
CDR3 protein: CASSQERRRGGYTF
CDR3 DNA: TGCGCCAGCAGCCAAGAAAGGCGTCGCGGTGGCTACACCTTC

J gene: TRBJ2-5
D gene: TRBD2
V gene: TRBV9
clone size: NA
CDR3 protein: CASSEGTSGETQYF
CDR3 DNA: TGTGCCAGCAGCGAAGGGACTAGCGGAGAGACCCAGTACTTC

J gene: TRBJ2-4
D gene: TRBD2
V gene: TRBV24-1
clone size: NA
CDR3 protein: CATSEAGTGGIQYF
CDR3 DNA: TGTGCCACCAGTGAGGCAGGCACGGGGGGGATTCAGTACTTC

J gene: TRBJ2-5
D gene: TRBD2
V gene: TRBV9
clone size: NA
CDR3 protein: CASSVGILAGIETQYF
CDR3 DNA: TGTGCCAGCAGCGTAGGTATACTAGCGGGGATCGAGACCCAGTACTTC

J gene: TRBJ1-1
D gene: NA
V gene: TRBV6-5
clone size: NA
CDR3 protein: CASSYLTGDDEAFF
CDR3 DNA: TGTGCCAGCAGTTACCTGACAGGTGACGATGAAGCTTTCTTT

J gene: TRBJ1-1
D gene: TRBD1
V gene: TRBV10-1
clone size: NA
CDR3 protein: CASRGDREYTEAFF
CDR3 DNA: TGCGCCAGCAGGGGGGACAGGGAATACACTGAAGCTTTCTTT

J gene: TRBJ2-1
D gene: TRBD1
V gene: TRBV3-1/TRBV3-2
clone size: NA
CDR3 protein: CASSPGQGTYNEQFF
CDR3 DNA: TGTGCCAGCTCTCCGGGACAGGGCACCTACAATGAGCAGTTCTTC

J gene: TRBJ1-1
D gene: NA
V gene: TRBV2
clone size: NA
CDR3 protein: CASSPDRQNTEAFF
CDR3 DNA: TGTGCCAGCAGCCCGGACAGACAGAACACTGAAGCTTTCTTT

J gene: TRBJ2-1
D gene: NA
V gene: TRBV6-5
clone size: NA
CDR3 protein: CASSYSRGIEQFF
CDR3 DNA: TGTGCCAGCAGTTACTCTAGGGGGATTGAGCAGTTCTTC

J gene: TRBJ2-7
D gene: NA
V gene: TRBV5-1
clone size: NA
CDR3 protein: CASMPGGLAHYEQYF
CDR3 DNA: TGCGCCAGCATGCCCGGGGGACTTGCGCACTACGAGCAGTACTTC

J gene: TRBJ1-6
D gene: NA
V gene: TRBV5-1
clone size: NA
CDR3 protein: CASTLDGGTNSPLHF
CDR3 DNA: TGCGCCAGCACCCTGGATGGGGGCACGAATTCACCCCTCCACTTT

J gene: TRBJ1-1
D gene: TRBD1
V gene: TRBV25-1
clone size: NA
CDR3 protein: CASSDSGTGDTEAFF
CDR3 DNA: TGTGCCAGCAGTGATTCCGGGACAGGGGACACTGAAGCTTTCTTT

J gene: TRBJ2-3
D gene: TRBD2
V gene: TRBV5-1
clone size: once
CDR3 protein: CASSLTSGGATDTQYF
CDR3 DNA: TGCGCCAGCAGCTTGACTAGCGGGGGGGCTACAGATACGCAGTATTTT

J gene: TRBJ2-5
D gene: TRBD2
V gene: TRBV4-3
clone size: NA
CDR3 protein: CASSIREGTGETQYF
CDR3 DNA: TGCGCCAGCTCCATCCGGGAGGGGACGGGAGAGACCCAGTACTTC

J gene: TRBJ1-4
D gene: NA
V gene: TRBV30
clone size: NA
CDR3 protein: CAWSSGLAKLFF
CDR3 DNA: TGTGCCTGGAGTTCGGGGTTGGCGAAACTGTTTTTT

J gene: TRBJ2-7
D gene: NA
V gene: TRBV18
clone size: once
CDR3 protein: CASSPGSTRAYEQYF
CDR3 DNA: TGTGCCAGCTCACCTGGGTCGACACGCGCCTACGAGCAGTACTTC

J gene: TRBJ2-7
D gene: TRBD1
V gene: TRBV7-8
clone size: NA
CDR3 protein: CASSGQANYEQYF
CDR3 DNA: TGTGCCAGCAGCGGACAGGCAAACTACGAGCAGTACTTC

J gene: TRBJ2-3
D gene: NA
V gene: TRBV6-5
clone size: NA
CDR3 protein: CASRRSKGSDTQYF
CDR3 DNA: TGTGCCAGCAGGCGATCCAAGGGGTCAGATACGCAGTATTTT

J gene: TRBJ2-2
D gene: TRBD2
V gene: TRBV24-1
clone size: NA
CDR3 protein: CATSAASGGVNTGELFF
CDR3 DNA: TGTGCCACCAGTGCCGCCTCGGGGGGGGTGAACACCGGGGAGCTGTTTTTT

J gene: TRBJ2-1
D gene: TRBD2
V gene: TRBV27
clone size: NA
CDR3 protein: CASSWRGGRLSYNEQFF
CDR3 DNA: TGTGCCAGCAGTTGGCGGGGGGGCCGACTCTCCTACAATGAGCAGTTCTTC

J gene: TRBJ1-1
D gene: TRBD1
V gene: TRBV9
clone size: NA
CDR3 protein: CASSVPRDRVSEAFF
CDR3 DNA: TGTGCCAGCAGCGTGCCCAGGGACAGGGTTTCTGAAGCTTTCTTT

J gene: TRBJ2-3
D gene: TRBD1
V gene: TRBV6-1
clone size: NA
CDR3 protein: CASSERTGTDTQYF
CDR3 DNA: TGTGCCAGCAGTGAAAGGACAGGGACAGATACGCAGTATTTT